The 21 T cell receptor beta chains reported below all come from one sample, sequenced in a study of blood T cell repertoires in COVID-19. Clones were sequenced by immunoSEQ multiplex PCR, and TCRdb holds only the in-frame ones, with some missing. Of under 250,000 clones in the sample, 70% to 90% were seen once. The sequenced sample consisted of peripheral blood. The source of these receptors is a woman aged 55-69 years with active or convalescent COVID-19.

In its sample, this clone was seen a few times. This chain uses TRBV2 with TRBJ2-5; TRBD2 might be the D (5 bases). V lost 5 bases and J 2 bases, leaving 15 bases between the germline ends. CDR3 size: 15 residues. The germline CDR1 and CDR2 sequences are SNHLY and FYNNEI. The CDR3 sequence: CASSRRAGRQETQYF. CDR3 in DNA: TGTGCCAGCAGTAGGCGGGCCGGACGACAAGAGACCCAGTACTTC.

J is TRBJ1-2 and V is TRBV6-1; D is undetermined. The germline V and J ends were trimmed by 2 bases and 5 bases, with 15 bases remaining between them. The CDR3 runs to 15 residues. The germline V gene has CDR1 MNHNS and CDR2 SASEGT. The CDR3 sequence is CASSERTEGLYGYTF. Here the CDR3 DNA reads TGTGCCAGCAGTGAAAGAACAGAGGGATTATATGGCTACACCTTC.

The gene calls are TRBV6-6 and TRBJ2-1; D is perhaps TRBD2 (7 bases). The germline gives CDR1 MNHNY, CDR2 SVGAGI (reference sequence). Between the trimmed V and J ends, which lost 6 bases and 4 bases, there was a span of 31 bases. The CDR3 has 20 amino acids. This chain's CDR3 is CASSDLSRGGATSNYNEQFF. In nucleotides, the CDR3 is TGTGCCAGCAGCGACCTTTCTAGGGGGGGGGCTACCTCCAATTACAATGAGCAGTTCTTC.

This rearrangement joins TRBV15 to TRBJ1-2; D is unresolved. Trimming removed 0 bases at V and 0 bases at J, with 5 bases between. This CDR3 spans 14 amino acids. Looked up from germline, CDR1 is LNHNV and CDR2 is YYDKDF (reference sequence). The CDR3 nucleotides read TGTGCCACCAGCAGAGATAATGCTAACTATGGCTACACCTTC. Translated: CATSRDNANYGYTF. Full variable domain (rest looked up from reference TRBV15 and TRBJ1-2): DAMVIQNPRYQVTQFGKPVTLSCSQTLNHNVMYWYQQKSSQAPKLLFHYYDKDFNNEADTPDNFQSRRPNTSFCFLDIRSPGLGDTAMYLCATSRDNANYGYTFGSGTRLTVV.

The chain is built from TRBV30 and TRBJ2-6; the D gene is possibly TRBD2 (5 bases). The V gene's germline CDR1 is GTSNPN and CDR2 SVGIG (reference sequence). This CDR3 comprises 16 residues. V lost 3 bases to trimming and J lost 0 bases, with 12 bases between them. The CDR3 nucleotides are TGTGCCTGGAGCGGAGGCATCAGCTCTGGGGCCAACGTCCTGACTTTC. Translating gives CAWSGGISSGANVLTF.

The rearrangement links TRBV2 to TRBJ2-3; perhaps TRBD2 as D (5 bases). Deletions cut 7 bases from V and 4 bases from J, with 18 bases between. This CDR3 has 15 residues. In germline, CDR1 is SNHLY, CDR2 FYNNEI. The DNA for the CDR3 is TGTGCCAGCAAGGCTGGCGGCATGGGAGCAGATACGCAGTATTTT. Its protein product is CASKAGGMGADTQYF.

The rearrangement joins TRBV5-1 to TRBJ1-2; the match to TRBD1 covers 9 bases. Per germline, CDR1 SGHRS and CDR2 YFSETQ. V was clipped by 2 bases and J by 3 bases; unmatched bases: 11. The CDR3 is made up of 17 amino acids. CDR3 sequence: CASSLTGTGNVDYGYTF. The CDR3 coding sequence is TGCGCCAGCAGCTTAACCGGGACAGGGAATGTCGACTATGGCTACACCTTC.

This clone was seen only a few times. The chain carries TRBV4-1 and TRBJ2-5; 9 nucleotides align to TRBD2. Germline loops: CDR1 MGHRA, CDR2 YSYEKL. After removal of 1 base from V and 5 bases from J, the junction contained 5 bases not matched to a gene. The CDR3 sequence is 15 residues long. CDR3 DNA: TGCGCCAGCAGCCAAGGGGTAGCGGGGGTGGAGACCCAGTACTTC. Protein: CASSQGVAGVETQYF.

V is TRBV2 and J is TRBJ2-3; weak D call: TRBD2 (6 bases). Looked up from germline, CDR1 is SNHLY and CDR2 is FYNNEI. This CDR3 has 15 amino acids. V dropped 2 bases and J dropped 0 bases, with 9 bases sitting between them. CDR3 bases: TGTGCCAGCAGTGAAAGGACTACCAGCACAGATACGCAGTATTTT. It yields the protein CASSERTTSTDTQYF. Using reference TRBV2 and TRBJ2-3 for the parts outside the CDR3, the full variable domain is EPEVTQTPSHQVTQMGQEVILRCVPISNHLYFYWYRQILGQKVEFLVSFYNNEISEKSEIFDDQFSVERPDGSNFTLKIRSTKLEDSAMYFCASSERTTSTDTQYFGPGTRLTVL.

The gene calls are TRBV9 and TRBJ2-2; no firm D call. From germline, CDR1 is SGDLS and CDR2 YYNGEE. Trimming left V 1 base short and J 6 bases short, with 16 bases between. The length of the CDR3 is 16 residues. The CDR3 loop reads CASSVSQRRSAGELFF. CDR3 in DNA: TGTGCCAGCAGCGTATCCCAGCGAAGGTCGGCCGGGGAGCTGTTTTTT.

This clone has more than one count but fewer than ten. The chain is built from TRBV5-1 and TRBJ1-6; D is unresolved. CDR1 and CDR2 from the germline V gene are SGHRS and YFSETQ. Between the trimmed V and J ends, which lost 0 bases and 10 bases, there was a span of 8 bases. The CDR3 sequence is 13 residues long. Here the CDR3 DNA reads TGCGCCAGCAGCTTGGCGGGTCGGTCACCCCTCCACTTT. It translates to CASSLAGRSPLHF.

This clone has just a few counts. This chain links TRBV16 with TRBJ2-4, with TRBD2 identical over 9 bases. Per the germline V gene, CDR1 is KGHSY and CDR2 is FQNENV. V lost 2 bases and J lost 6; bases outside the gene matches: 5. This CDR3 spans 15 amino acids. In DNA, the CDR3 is TGTGCCAGCAGCCAAGAGCGGGGGGCCGGAAACATTCAGTACTTC. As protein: CASSQERGAGNIQYF.

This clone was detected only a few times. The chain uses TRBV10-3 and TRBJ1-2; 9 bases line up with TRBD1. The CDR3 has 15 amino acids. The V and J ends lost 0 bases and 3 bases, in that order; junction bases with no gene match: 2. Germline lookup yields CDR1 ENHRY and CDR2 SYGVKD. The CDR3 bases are TGTGCCATCAGTGAGTCTTGGACAGGGGACTATGGCTACACCTTC. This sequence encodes CAISESWTGDYGYTF.

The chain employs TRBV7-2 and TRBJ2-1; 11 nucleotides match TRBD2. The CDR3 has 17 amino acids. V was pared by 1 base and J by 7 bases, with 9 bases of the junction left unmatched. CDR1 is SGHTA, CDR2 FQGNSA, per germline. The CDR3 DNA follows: TGTGCCAGCAGCTTAGATTCGGGACTAGCGGCTCAGAATGAGCAGTTCTTC. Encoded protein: CASSLDSGLAAQNEQFF.

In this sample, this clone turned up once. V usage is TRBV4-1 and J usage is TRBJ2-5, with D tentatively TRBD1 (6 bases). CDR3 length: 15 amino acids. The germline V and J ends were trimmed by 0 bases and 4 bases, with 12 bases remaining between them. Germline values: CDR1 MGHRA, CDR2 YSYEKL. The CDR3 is CASSQDLTGPETQYF. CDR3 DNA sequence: TGCGCCAGCAGCCAAGATCTAACAGGGCCAGAGACCCAGTACTTC.

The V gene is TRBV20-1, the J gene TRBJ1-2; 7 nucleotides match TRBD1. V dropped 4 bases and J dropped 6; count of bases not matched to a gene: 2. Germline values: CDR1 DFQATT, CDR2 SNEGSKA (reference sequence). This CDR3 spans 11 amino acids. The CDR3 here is CSATDRNGYTF. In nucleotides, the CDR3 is TGCAGTGCTACGGACAGGAATGGCTACACCTTC.

In DNA, the CDR3 is TGTGCCAGCAGTCCCGACAGGGACTTCACCGGGGAGCTGTTTTTT. Encoded protein: CASSPDRDFTGELFF. The gene calls are TRBV6-5 and TRBJ2-2; D perhaps matches TRBD1 (7 bases). CDR1 and CDR2 from the germline V gene are MNHEY and SVGAGI. Trimming stripped 5 bases from V and 4 bases from J, with 14 bases between. The CDR3 has 15 amino acids.

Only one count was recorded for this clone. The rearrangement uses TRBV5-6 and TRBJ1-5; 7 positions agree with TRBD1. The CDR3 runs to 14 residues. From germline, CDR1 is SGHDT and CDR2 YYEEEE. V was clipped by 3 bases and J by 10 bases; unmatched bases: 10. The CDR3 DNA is TGTGCCAGCAGCTCAAACAGGGGAAAGCACCCCCAGCATTTT. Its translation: CASSSNRGKHPQHF. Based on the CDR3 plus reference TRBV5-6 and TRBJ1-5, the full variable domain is DAGVTQSPTHLIKTRGQQVTLRCSPKSGHDTVSWYQQALGQGPQFIFQYYEEEERQRGNFPDRFSGHQFPNYSSELNVNALLLGDSALYLCASSSNRGKHPQHFGDGTRLSIL.

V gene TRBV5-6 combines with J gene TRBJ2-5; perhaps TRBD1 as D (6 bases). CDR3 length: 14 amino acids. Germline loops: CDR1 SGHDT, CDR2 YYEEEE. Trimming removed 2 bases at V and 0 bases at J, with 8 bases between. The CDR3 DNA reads TGTGCCAGCAGCTTCGGACAGTACCAAGAGACCCAGTACTTC. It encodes CASSFGQYQETQYF.

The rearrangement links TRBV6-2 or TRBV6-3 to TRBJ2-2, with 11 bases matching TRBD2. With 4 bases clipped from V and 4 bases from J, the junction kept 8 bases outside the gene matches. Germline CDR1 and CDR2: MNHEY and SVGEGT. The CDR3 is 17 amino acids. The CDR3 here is CASSWELAGASTGELFF. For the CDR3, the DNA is TGTGCCAGCAGTTGGGAACTAGCGGGGGCCAGCACCGGGGAGCTGTTTTTT.

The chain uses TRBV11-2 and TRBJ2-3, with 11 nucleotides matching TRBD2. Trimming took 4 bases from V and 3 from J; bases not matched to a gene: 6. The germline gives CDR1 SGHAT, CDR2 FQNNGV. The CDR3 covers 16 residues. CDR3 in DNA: TGTGCCAGCAGCTCGCCAACTAGCGGGGGAACAGATACGCAGTATTTT. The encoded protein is CASSSPTSGGTDTQYF.